A single sample is the source of the 20 T cell receptor beta chains below, sequenced in a study of blood T cell repertoires in COVID-19. The assay was immunoSEQ multiplex PCR, and TCRdb's table has in-frame clones only and misses some. The sample has roughly 100,000 clones; about 80% are singletons. The sequencing input was peripheral blood. The receptors stem from a human donor in a cohort sampled during active or convalescent COVID-19.

The chain has TRBV4-2 and TRBJ2-3, with TRBD1 matching over 10 bases. Per germline, CDR1 LGHNA and CDR2 YNFKEQ. Trimming at V came to 1 base and at J to 5 bases, leaving 6 bases not matched to a gene. The CDR3 consists of 16 residues. Here the CDR3 reads CASSQGDRGRLDTQYF. CDR3 sequence (DNA): TGTGCCAGCAGCCAAGGTGACAGGGGGCGCTTAGATACGCAGTATTTT.

This sequence joins TRBV6-2 or TRBV6-3 and TRBJ2-5; 7 bases fit TRBD1. CDR1 is MNHEY, CDR2 SVGEGT, per germline. The length of the CDR3 is 15 residues. V was clipped by 4 bases and J by 1 base; unmatched bases: 6. The CDR3 protein is CASSLNRGRQETQYF. In nucleotides, the CDR3 is TGTGCCAGCAGTTTAAACAGGGGACGCCAAGAGACCCAGTACTTC.

J is TRBJ1-3 and V is TRBV3-1 (or the pseudogene TRBV3-2); a possible D gene is TRBD1 (6 bases). The CDR3 runs to 15 residues. The V gene lost 4 bases and the J gene lost 4 bases, with 14 bases spanning the gap. The germline CDR1 and CDR2 sequences are LGHDT and YNNKEL (reference sequence). In nucleotides, the CDR3 is TGTGCCAGCAGCCCAGACTCAGGGGCAGGAAACACCATATATTTT. This codes for CASSPDSGAGNTIYF.

A single count supports this clone. This chain's CDR3 is CASSPRDARDTQYF. CDR3 nucleotide sequence: TGTGCCAGCAGCCCGAGGGATGCCCGGGATACGCAGTATTTT. The V gene is TRBV11-3, the J gene TRBJ2-3; D may be TRBD2 (5 bases). Germline loops: CDR1 SGHNT, CDR2 YENEEA. Trimming stripped 5 bases from V and 6 bases from J, with 15 bases between. This CDR3 is built from 14 residues.

This clone has a handful of counts. The J gene is TRBJ2-1, the V gene TRBV9, with 8 nucleotides matching TRBD2. The trim removed 4 bases at V and 5 bases at J, leaving 8 bases unmatched. The germline V gene has CDR1 SGDLS and CDR2 YYNGEE. The CDR3 length is 15 residues. The CDR3 DNA is TGTGCCAGCAGCCGGCTAGCGGGCCTCAACAATGAGCAGTTCTTC. Amino acids: CASSRLAGLNNEQFF.

The chain combines TRBV11-3 with TRBJ2-5; 9 bases line up with TRBD1. Germline CDR1 SGHNT, CDR2 YENEEA. Germline trimming cut 2 bases from V and 4 bases from J; bases unmatched to any gene: 8. This CDR3 has 16 amino acids. The DNA of the CDR3 is TGTGCCAGCAGCTTAATACAACAGGGGGCAGGAGAGACCCAGTACTTC. It encodes CASSLIQQGAGETQYF.

The V gene is TRBV19, the J gene TRBJ1-2; D call uncertain. This CDR3 spans 12 amino acids. V was shortened by 3 bases and J by 10 bases, with 12 bases between the two germline ends. The germline CDR1 and CDR2 sequences are LNHDA and SQIVND (reference sequence). The CDR3 loop reads CASSIGPLPYTF. As DNA, the CDR3 is TGTGCCAGTAGTATCGGTCCCCTTCCCTACACCTTC.

The chain combines TRBV19 with TRBJ1-5; D is unclear. The length of the CDR3 is 16 residues. Germline values: CDR1 LNHDA, CDR2 SQIVND (reference sequence). Trimming left V 3 bases short and J 0 bases short, with 12 bases between. This chain's CDR3 is CASSIRGANSNQPQHF. CDR3 bases: TGTGCCAGTAGTATTCGAGGAGCAAATAGCAATCAGCCCCAGCATTTT.

This rearrangement joins TRBV5-8 to TRBJ2-2; 11 nucleotides agree with TRBD1. The CDR3 spans 18 residues. Germline values: CDR1 SGHTS, CDR2 YDEGEE. V shed 1 base, J shed 1 base, and the junction held 6 bases outside the gene matches. The CDR3 DNA reads TGTGCCAGCAGCTTGAGGACAGGGGGCGGCGGGAACACCGGGGAGCTGTTTTTT. Translated: CASSLRTGGGGNTGELFF.

The J gene is TRBJ2-1, the V gene TRBV5-1; D uncertain. The ends were cut back, 0 bases at V and 0 bases at J, with 7 bases in the middle. Germline CDR1 SGHRS, CDR2 YFSETQ. The CDR3 is 15 amino acids. For the CDR3, the DNA is TGCGCCAGCAGCTTGGAGCTCCGCTCCTACAATGAGCAGTTCTTC. Its protein product is CASSLELRSYNEQFF.

The chain uses TRBV11-3 and TRBJ2-5, with 12 bases aligning to TRBD2. From germline, CDR1 is SGHNT and CDR2 YENEEA. V trimming: 3 bases; J trimming: 2 bases; junction bases outside the gene matches: 4. This CDR3 comprises 16 residues. This CDR3 is CASSFPLAGGQETQYF. As DNA, the CDR3 is TGTGCCAGCAGCTTCCCTCTAGCGGGGGGGCAAGAGACCCAGTACTTC.

The V and J genes are TRBV18 and TRBJ1-2; D remains ambiguous. Germline V gene data show CDR1 as KGHSH and CDR2 as LQKENI. CDR3 size: 15 residues. V was cut by 2 bases and J by 0 bases, with 10 bases left in between. CDR3 in amino acids: CASSPSAGTNYGYTF. The CDR3 DNA sequence: TGTGCCAGCTCACCATCAGCAGGTACTAACTATGGCTACACCTTC.

V gene TRBV4-3 combines with J gene TRBJ1-2; 8 nucleotides align to TRBD1. V lost 3 bases to trimming and J lost 4 bases; unmatched junction nucleotides: 7. Germline assignment: CDR1 LGHNA and CDR2 YSLEER. The length of the CDR3 is 15 residues. This CDR3 reads CASSQDDRGVYGYTF. CDR3 coding DNA: TGCGCCAGCAGCCAGGACGACAGGGGAGTCTATGGCTACACCTTC.

In its sample, this clone was seen once. The chain combines TRBV3-1 (or the pseudogene TRBV3-2) with TRBJ2-2; 8 bases are shared with TRBD2. This CDR3 region has 17 residues. V was pared by 0 bases and J by 5 bases, with 8 bases of the junction left unmatched. CDR1 is LGHDT, CDR2 YNNKEL, per germline (reference sequence). The CDR3 spells CASSQELVIAGTGELFF. The CDR3 DNA reads as TGTGCCAGCAGCCAAGAATTGGTTATAGCGGGGACCGGGGAGCTGTTTTTT.

Notes on this clone: The sample has other DNA sequences that encode this CDR3 too. The chain employs TRBV6-6 and TRBJ2-3; possibly TRBD2 for D (5 bases). The length of the CDR3 is 12 residues. V lost 2 bases and J 5 bases, leaving 5 bases between the germline ends. The germline CDR1 and CDR2 sequences are MNHNY and SVGAGI (reference sequence). CDR3 in amino acids: CASSYGRDTQYF. The CDR3 bases are TGTGCCAGCAGTTACGGGAGAGATACGCAGTATTTT.

The rearrangement uses TRBV18 and TRBJ2-5, with TRBD2 matching 7 bases. The V segment lost 0 bases and the J segment 2 bases; nucleotides outside the gene matches: 3. The germline V gene has CDR1 KGHSH and CDR2 LQKENI. The length of the CDR3 is 15 residues. The CDR3 spells CASSPPGGFQETQYF. The CDR3 region has the DNA TGTGCCAGCTCACCACCCGGGGGGTTTCAAGAGACCCAGTACTTC.

The chain links TRBV2 to TRBJ2-7, with D possibly matching TRBD1 (6 bases). CDR3 size: 13 residues. The V and J ends lost 1 base and 6 bases respectively, with 10 bases between them. The germline V gene encodes CDR1 SNHLY and CDR2 FYNNEI. CDR3 sequence (DNA): TGTGCCAGCAGTGAAGTCTGGGGGCGCGAGCAGTACTTC. Encoded protein: CASSEVWGREQYF.

This clone was observed once. Possible read error: a much larger clone is one base away. The genes are TRBV5-3 and TRBJ1-3, with D possibly TRBD1 on 6 matching bases. TRBV5-3 is an open reading frame, and its role is uncertain. The V gene lost 4 bases and the J gene lost 0 bases, with 23 bases spanning the gap. The length of the CDR3 is 19 residues. The CDR3 coding sequence is TGTGCCAGAAGCGGGTTACACCAGGACAGAGTCTACTCTGGAAACACCATATATTTT. This gives the protein CARSGLHQDRVYSGNTIYF.

The chain uses TRBV6-1 and TRBJ2-7, with a tentative D call TRBD1 (6 bases). The germline V and J ends were trimmed by 1 base and 4 bases, with 8 bases remaining between them. Germline assignment: CDR1 MNHNS and CDR2 SASEGT. The CDR3 totals 13 residues. CDR3 DNA sequence: TGTGCCAGCAGTGAAGGGACAGAGTACGAGCAGTACTTC. This gives the protein CASSEGTEYEQYF.

J is TRBJ1-1 and V is TRBV5-6; tentatively, D is TRBD1 (6 bases). Germline CDR1 is SGHDT and CDR2 is YYEEEE. V was cut by 2 bases and J by 4 bases, with 24 bases left in between. The CDR3 length is 18 residues. The CDR3 bases are TGTGCCAGCAGCTTTAGGTCCTATCTCGGGGGGACACTCACTGAAGCTTTCTTT. Translating gives CASSFRSYLGGTLTEAFF.